The present T cell receptor (beta chain) was sequenced within a study of CD8+ T cells in alopecia areata. Study at large: The study gave tofacitinib for 6 to 18 months, then 6 months off drug.

The study, taken as a whole, reports: TCR sharing was clearer in mice than between patients, perhaps partly owing to patient HLA diversity.

Of note for this clone: Its antigen is unidentified.

The investigators collected lesional scalp punch biopsies and peripheral blood from alopecia areata patients. Isolated RNA was reverse transcribed into cDNA used as the sequencing template. Sequencing used immunoSEQ multiplex PCR; TCRdb keeps in-frame clones, though not all of them. The sample shows 7,900 or so clones, around three fifths of them seen only once. The starting material was skin, obtained at week 0. The sequence was collected from a human donor with alopecia areata.

The CDR3 sequence: CAWSSSKEAFF. In DNA, the CDR3 is TGTGCCTGGAGTAGTTCCAAAGAAGCTTTCTTT. This chain joins TRBV30 and TRBJ1-1, with D hard to call. The germline CDR1 and CDR2 sequences are GTSNPN and SVGIG (reference sequence). V was clipped by 2 bases and J by 8 bases, with 9 bases between them. The CDR3 is made up of 11 amino acids.